This T cell receptor beta chain is drawn from a study of Graves' ophthalmopathy and Graves' hyperthyroidism listed by TCRdb under 2018. Study-level background: Peripheral blood was collected before any treatment was given, at the time of initial diagnosis. The study used TCR beta repertoire signatures to distinguish Graves' ophthalmopathy from Graves' hyperthyroidism and to predict progression to ophthalmopathy. In total, over 130 blood samples were TCR-sequenced: around 42 ophthalmopathy, some 72 hyperthyroidism and roughly 17 hyperthyroidism-to-ophthalmopathy patients. To explore V-J signatures distinguishing ophthalmopathy from hyperthyroidism, a discovery set of 100 or so patients (fewer than 45 ophthalmopathy, roughly 55 stable hyperthyroidism) was enrolled. The independent validation cohort included approximately 19 hyperthyroidism patients plus 17 patients who later progressed from hyperthyroidism to ophthalmopathy. In five or six hyperthyroidism patients, the T-cell repertoires found in thyroid tissue were compared with those found in blood. Once sampling was done, hyperthyroidism patients were given methimazole at a starting dose of 30 mg daily, while ophthalmopathy patients were given high-dose intravenous methylprednisolone. The 85 to 100 discovery patients were divided at random into training and test sets in a 7:3 ratio. General conclusions and limits of the study: The 13-signature model separated ophthalmopathy from stable hyperthyroidism with over 85% sensitivity and about 81% specificity in cross-validation, and 80%/75% in the test set. Sample size was not statistically predetermined, and group allocation was not concealed from the investigators. In validation, the model predicted ophthalmopathy progression with more than 55% sensitivity and 72% to 80% specificity; eleven to twelve predicted patients were CT-confirmed with GO in a median of about 6.2 months. Among expanded thyroid clonotypes with frequency above 0.001, most also showed up in blood, which suggests that blood repertoires may reflect the thyroid immune response.

As for this clonotype: The antigen it binds to is not known. Possible read error: a much larger clone is one base away.

For repertoire sequencing, the TCR beta CDR3 regions were amplified from RNA transcripts. A first-round RT-PCR used HTBI primers with the Qiagen OneStep RT-PCR kit, followed by a second-round multiplex PCR, size selection and purification. Libraries were sequenced paired-end with 100 bp reads on an Illumina HiSeq2000. Processing in the source paper ran as follows. SOAPnuke was used for read processing, and reads with adapters, uncalled bases, a mean Phred below 15, or no exact constant-primer or identifier match were discarded. High-quality paired reads were merged with COPE v1.2.5. Clonotypes were defined as unique nucleotide sequences and were aligned to IMGT TRB V, D and J references using MiTCR v1.1. Only V-J combinations with frequency above 0.0001 were analysed, covering about 99% of repertoires. A TCR clonal expansion and chaos score per V-J combination was defined as the ratio of F50 clonal expansion to chaos observed in the TCRdist matrix. Welch's t-statistics and random forest were used to reduce the features to 10 to 15 V-J combinations, which were then used as input to a naive Bayes classifier. The Morisita-Horn index was used to measure how similar the thyroid and blood repertoires were. In-frame beta chains were kept once TCRdb had trimmed the public reads at Q25 with fastp and called clones with MiXCR. CDR3 protein sequences are deduplicated, and each keeps its most common genes and DNA. For this entry, the V and J calls and clone size follow TCRdb and not the study's own pipeline. In all, the sample holds about 380,000 distinct CDR3 sequences, and approximately 15% of those were seen once. About 7.3% of the sample is in the top ten clones.

A patient counted as having stable hyperthyroidism if there was no progression to ophthalmopathy within 18 months of follow-up. The hyperthyroidism patients were 18 to 65 years old and newly diagnosed, with a disease duration of less than 2 months. Patients were excluded if they had other autoimmune diseases, uncontrolled infections, pregnancy or lactation. Diagnosis was based on clinical symptoms, serum thyroxine, TRAb, thyroid ultrasound and orbital computed tomography. Using Ficoll-Paque density gradient centrifugation, PBMCs were isolated from 9 to 10 ml of fresh peripheral blood. Total RNA was extracted using Trizol reagent, and RNA quality was checked on an Agilent 2100 Bioanalyzer. Source material: peripheral blood. The source is a woman aged 18-29 years with stable Graves' hyperthyroidism. Donor details come from another sample of the same person, matched by shared clones.

The bases are TGTGCCAGCAGTGAAAGGCATCAGCCCCAGCGTTTT. This sequence encodes CASSERHQPQRF. Recombination linked TRBV6-1 to TRBJ1-5; confidence is insufficient to name the D gene. The germline V gene provides CDR1 MNHNS and CDR2 SASEGT. Inclusive of the bounding cysteine and phenylalanine, the CDR3 is 12 residues long. The read is trimmed to its CDR3 DNA, 36 bases read in frame from base 1.